The 16 T cell receptor beta chains below were found in one sample sequenced in a study of cytomegalovirus exposure and HLA in healthy donors. The PCR had 60 Vbeta and 13 Jbeta primers. Assay used: immunoSEQ multiplex PCR; TCRdb lists only in-frame clones, some missing. Among some 200,000 clones listed, approximately 11% were seen once. Material: PBMCs. The receptors originated from a man aged 50 or older in good health and CMV-seropositive.

CDR3 in amino acids: CASSWGGNTIYF. As DNA, the CDR3 is TGTGCCAGTAGTTGGGGGGGGAACACCATATATTTT. J is TRBJ1-3 and V is TRBV19; a possible D gene is TRBD1 (5 bases). Germline CDR1 is LNHDA and CDR2 is SQIVND (reference sequence). This CDR3 has 12 amino acids. Trimming stripped 5 bases from V and 7 bases from J, with 9 bases between.

This clone was picked up a small number of times. The J gene is TRBJ2-3, the V gene TRBV30; D is ambiguous. The CDR3 is 14 residues long. The germline gives CDR1 GTSNPN, CDR2 SVGIG (reference sequence). Trimming took off 0 bases at V and 6 bases at J, with 13 bases between the two ends. The CDR3 bases are TGTGCCTGGAGTGTAGTCAACCCGAGGGATACGCAGTATTTT. It translates to CAWSVVNPRDTQYF.

This chain connects TRBV28 to TRBJ2-1; D is possibly TRBD1 (7 bases). The CDR3 loop spans 15 amino acids. Germline lookup yields CDR1 MDHEN and CDR2 SYDVKM. The V gene lost 7 bases and the J gene lost 7 bases, with 20 bases spanning the gap. The CDR3 sequence: CASTLPGGRRNEQFF. CDR3 DNA sequence: TGTGCCAGCACCCTCCCAGGGGGGCGAAGGAATGAGCAGTTCTTC.

This clone was found a few times. The chain joins TRBV5-4 to TRBJ1-2; no reliable D call. The CDR3 extends over 15 amino acids. Germline assignment: CDR1 SGHNT and CDR2 YYREEE (reference sequence). Trimming left V 4 bases short and J 5 bases short, with 18 bases between. CDR3 region: CASSPQRTGNYGYTF. Written as DNA, the CDR3 is TGTGCCAGCAGCCCACAGCGGACGGGGAATTATGGCTACACCTTC.

This clone occurred a few times. The CDR3 region is CASSYLLAGGVTEAFF. CDR3 DNA: TGTGCCAGCAGTTACCTGCTGGCAGGGGGTGTGACTGAAGCTTTCTTT. This chain links TRBV6-5 with TRBJ1-1, with 7 nucleotides matching TRBD1. There are 16 residues in the CDR3. Germline CDR1 is MNHEY and CDR2 is SVGAGI. With 2 bases clipped from V and 5 bases from J, the junction kept 11 bases outside the gene matches.

This clone was observed a few times. This chain connects TRBV7-9 to TRBJ1-2, with 10 bases aligning to TRBD1. The CDR3 extends over 14 amino acids. The V and J ends lost 0 bases and 7 bases, in that order; junction bases with no gene match: 2. Germline V CDR1 and CDR2: SEHNR, FQNEAQ (reference sequence). CDR3 residues: CASSLATGGGGYTF. The CDR3, as DNA: TGTGCCAGCAGCTTAGCGACAGGGGGCGGTGGCTACACCTTC.

The CDR3 loop reads CATSRAGDSDQPQHF. As DNA, the CDR3 is TGTGCCACCAGCAGAGCCGGGGACAGTGATCAGCCCCAGCATTTT. V gene TRBV15 combines with J gene TRBJ1-5; TRBD1 agrees at 7 bases. CDR3 length equals 15 residues. The V gene's germline CDR1 is LNHNV and CDR2 YYDKDF (reference sequence). The trim removed 1 base at V and 5 bases at J, leaving 5 bases unmatched.

V usage is TRBV18 and J usage is TRBJ1-3; D remains unclear. CDR1 KGHSH and CDR2 LQKENI come from the germline V gene. Trimming removed 4 bases from V and 6 bases from J, with 19 bases in between. The CDR3 runs to 16 residues. CDR3 DNA sequence: TGTGCCAGCTCACTATTCCGGGATCCTGGTGCAAACACCATATATTTT. As protein: CASSLFRDPGANTIYF.

In its sample, this clone was seen a few times. The chain joins TRBV14 to TRBJ1-2; D remains unclear. The germline CDR1 and CDR2 sequences are SGHDN and FVKESK. Trimming cost V 0 bases and J 4 bases, with 9 bases left between them. This CDR3 comprises 14 residues. The CDR3 region is CASSQDARAYGYTF. For the CDR3, the DNA is TGTGCCAGCAGCCAAGATGCGCGGGCCTATGGCTACACCTTC.

The chain links TRBV6-1 to TRBJ1-1; D gene uncertain. The V end lost 5 bases, the J end lost 5 bases, and 9 bases lay between the germline ends. Germline V gene data show CDR1 as MNHNS and CDR2 as SASEGT. CDR3 length equals 12 residues. CDR3 nucleotide sequence: TGTGCCAGCAGTAGGACGGGGACTGAAGCTTTCTTT. Its protein is CASSRTGTEAFF.

This clone was recorded a few times. The rearrangement links TRBV7-9 to TRBJ2-7, with D maybe TRBD1 (6 bases). This CDR3 has 14 residues. The germline V gene encodes CDR1 SEHNR and CDR2 FQNEAQ (reference sequence). V was pared by 1 base and J by 7 bases, with 14 bases between. DNA for the CDR3: TGTGCCAGCAGCTTAGATAGGAGTACAGGGGAGCAGTACTTC. Translated: CASSLDRSTGEQYF.

This clone was found a few times. As DNA, the CDR3 is TGTGCCAGCAGCTTAGAGCGGTTGACCGTTCTGCAAGAGACCCAGTACTTC. Its protein is CASSLERLTVLQETQYF. This chain joins TRBV11-2 and TRBJ2-5; no firm D call. With 0 bases removed from V and 2 bases from J, the gap between germline ends came to 16 bases. The CDR3 runs to 17 residues. The germline CDR1 and CDR2 sequences are SGHAT and FQNNGV.

This clone was observed a few times. The CDR3 coding sequence is TGTGCCACCAGCAGAGATCCGGCAGGGCTTAATGAAAAACTGTTTTTT. Amino acids: CATSRDPAGLNEKLFF. The chain links TRBV15 to TRBJ1-4; tentatively, D is TRBD1 (5 bases). Germline loops: CDR1 LNHNV, CDR2 YYDKDF (reference sequence). Trimming removed 0 bases at V and 4 bases at J, with 12 bases between. CDR3 length: 16 residues.

This clone has only a few counts. The J gene is TRBJ2-7, the V gene TRBV9, with a possible D match to TRBD1 (6 bases). The length of the CDR3 is 14 residues. V lost 3 bases and J lost 0, with 10 bases in between. Germline values: CDR1 SGDLS, CDR2 YYNGEE. The CDR3: CASSARDNSYEQYF. DNA for the CDR3: TGTGCCAGCAGCGCCCGGGACAACTCCTACGAGCAGTACTTC. Combining the CDR3 with reference TRBV9 and TRBJ2-7 gives the whole variable domain DSGVTQTPKHLITATGQRVTLRCSPRSGDLSVYWYQQSLDQGLQFLIQYYNGEERAKGNILERFSAQQFPDLHSELNLSSLELGDSALYFCASSARDNSYEQYFGPGTRLTVT.

This clone was recorded a few times. The V gene is TRBV2, the J gene TRBJ2-2, with TRBD2 as a possible D gene (6 bases). CDR3 size: 14 residues. CDR1 is SNHLY, CDR2 FYNNEI, per germline. V dropped 11 bases and J dropped 4 bases, with 17 bases sitting between them. The CDR3 DNA follows: TGTGCCTCAGTGGGGGGAGTAATCACCGGGGAGCTGTTTTTT. Its protein is CASVGGVITGELFF.

Note on this clone: This sample includes further DNA sequences coding for the same CDR3. The chain recombines TRBV12-5 with TRBJ1-6; D is perhaps TRBD1 (6 bases). Between the trimmed V and J ends, which lost 6 bases and 10 bases, there was a span of 16 bases. Germline V gives CDR1 LGHNT, CDR2 FRNRAP. The CDR3 consists of 14 residues. This CDR3 reads CASGKGERESPLHF. CDR3 in DNA: TGTGCTAGTGGCAAGGGGGAAAGGGAATCACCCCTCCACTTT.